This T cell receptor (beta chain) was sequenced for a study of OX40 agonist ivuxolimab in advanced cancers. At the level of the study: At 0.01 to 10 mg/kg, ivuxolimab was administered intravenously to patients every 2 weeks. Participants, roughly 81% male, averaged approximately 65 years of age, ranging from about 23 to 85. Study results and limitations: Among the least clonally expanded were partial responders at 0.1-3.0 mg/kg. CD8+ T cells averaged more expanded clones than CD4+.

In regard to this clone: Its specificity is unknown.

Germline V gene data show CDR1 as DFQATT and CDR2 as SNEGSKA (reference sequence). The CDR3 loop spans 11 amino acids. V gave up 5 bases and J gave up 7 bases; unmatched junction bases: 4. Assay: immunoSEQ multiplex PCR; the TCRdb copy retains only in-frame clones and omits some. The sample lists 90,000 to 100,000 clones; roughly four fifths were seen once. The source was CD4+ or CD8+ T cells sorted from blood, collected in a trial of the OX40 agonist ivuxolimab. This sequence originates from an adult with an advanced solid tumor such as melanoma, head and neck, liver or kidney cancer. The chain uses TRBV20-1 and TRBJ2-7; 8 nucleotides match TRBD1. The CDR3 protein is CSAGQGREQYF. As DNA, the CDR3 is TGCAGTGCTGGACAGGGTCGGGAGCAGTACTTC.